The following is a T cell receptor beta chain sequence with its context. The data are from a study of blood T cell repertoires in COVID-19. Study in general: Two negative PCRs, clearance, or symptom resolution characterized the recovered Cohort 3 donors.

CDR3 length: 15 residues. Produced via immunoSEQ multiplex PCR; TCRdb's table is partial and in-frame only. The repertoire holds a few hundred thousand clones, approximately 87% seen once, with approximately 2.8% in the top ten. Material: PBMCs or T cells enriched from blood (not recorded which). V usage is TRBV21-1 and J usage is TRBJ1-2. TRBV21-1 is reported as a pseudogene. This TCR was sampled from a woman aged 45-65 years in a cohort exposed to, infected with or recovered from COVID-19 (not recorded which). CDR3 protein: CASSKAPRAEEGYTF. CDR3 coding DNA: TGTGCCAGCAGCAAAGCGCCGAGGGCAGAGGAGGGCTACACCTTC.